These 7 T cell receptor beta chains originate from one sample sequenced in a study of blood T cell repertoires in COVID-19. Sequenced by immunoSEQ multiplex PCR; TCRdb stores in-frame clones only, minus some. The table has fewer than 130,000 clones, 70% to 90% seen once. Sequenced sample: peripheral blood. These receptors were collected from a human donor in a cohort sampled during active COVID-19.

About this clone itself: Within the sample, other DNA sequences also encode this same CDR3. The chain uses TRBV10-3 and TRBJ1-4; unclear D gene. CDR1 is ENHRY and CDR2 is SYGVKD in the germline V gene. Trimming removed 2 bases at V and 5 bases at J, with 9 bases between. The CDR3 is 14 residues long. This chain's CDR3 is CAISEGRGNEKLFF. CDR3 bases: TGTGCCATCAGTGAGGGACGAGGGAATGAAAAACTGTTTTTT.

The CDR3 nucleotides read TGTGCCAGCAGCTTACGCGGGGGGACAGGGGAAGAGACCCAGTACTTC. Its protein is CASSLRGGTGEETQYF. J is TRBJ2-5 and V is TRBV7-9; 10 nucleotides match TRBD1. The CDR3 length is 16 residues. Germline CDR1 reads SEHNR; CDR2 reads FQNEAQ (reference sequence). Trimming took 2 bases from V and 3 from J; bases not matched to a gene: 6.

CDR3 in amino acids: CASLGAPGANVLTF. In DNA form, the CDR3 reads TGTGCCAGCTTGGGGGCGCCTGGGGCCAACGTCCTGACTTTC. The chain links TRBV6-5 to TRBJ2-6; D may be TRBD1 (6 bases). V lost 8 bases and J lost 2, with 10 bases in between. CDR1 is MNHEY, CDR2 SVGAGI, per germline. This CDR3 contains 14 residues.

CDR3 DNA sequence: TGTGCCAGCAGTATCGGCGGGGCACAAGAGACCCAGTACTTC. It is translated as CASSIGGAQETQYF. J is TRBJ2-5 and V is TRBV6-6, with a possible D match to TRBD2 (6 bases). CDR3 length equals 14 residues. Germline-derived CDR1 and CDR2 are MNHNY and SVGAGI (reference sequence). Trimming left V 5 bases short and J 2 bases short, with 12 bases between.

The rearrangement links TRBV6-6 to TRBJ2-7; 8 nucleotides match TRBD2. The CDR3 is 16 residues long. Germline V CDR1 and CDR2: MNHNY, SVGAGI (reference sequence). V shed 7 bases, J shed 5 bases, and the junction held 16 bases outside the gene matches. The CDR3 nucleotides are TGTGCCAGCAACCCGGGGGCACTAGCGGCTCTCGACGAGCAGTACTTC. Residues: CASNPGALAALDEQYF.

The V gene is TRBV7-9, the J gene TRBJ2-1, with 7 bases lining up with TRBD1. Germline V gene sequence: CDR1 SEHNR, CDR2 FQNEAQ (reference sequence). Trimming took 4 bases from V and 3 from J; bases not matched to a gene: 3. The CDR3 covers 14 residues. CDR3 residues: CASSSRQGYNEQFF. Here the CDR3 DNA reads TGTGCCAGCAGCTCCAGACAGGGCTACAATGAGCAGTTCTTC.

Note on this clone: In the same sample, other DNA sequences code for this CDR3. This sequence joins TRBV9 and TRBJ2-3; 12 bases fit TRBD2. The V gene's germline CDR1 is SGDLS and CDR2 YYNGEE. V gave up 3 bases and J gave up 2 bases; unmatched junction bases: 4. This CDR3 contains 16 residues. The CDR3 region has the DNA TGTGCCAGCAGCGGGGGGACTAGCGGGCTCACAGATACGCAGTATTTT. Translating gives CASSGGTSGLTDTQYF.